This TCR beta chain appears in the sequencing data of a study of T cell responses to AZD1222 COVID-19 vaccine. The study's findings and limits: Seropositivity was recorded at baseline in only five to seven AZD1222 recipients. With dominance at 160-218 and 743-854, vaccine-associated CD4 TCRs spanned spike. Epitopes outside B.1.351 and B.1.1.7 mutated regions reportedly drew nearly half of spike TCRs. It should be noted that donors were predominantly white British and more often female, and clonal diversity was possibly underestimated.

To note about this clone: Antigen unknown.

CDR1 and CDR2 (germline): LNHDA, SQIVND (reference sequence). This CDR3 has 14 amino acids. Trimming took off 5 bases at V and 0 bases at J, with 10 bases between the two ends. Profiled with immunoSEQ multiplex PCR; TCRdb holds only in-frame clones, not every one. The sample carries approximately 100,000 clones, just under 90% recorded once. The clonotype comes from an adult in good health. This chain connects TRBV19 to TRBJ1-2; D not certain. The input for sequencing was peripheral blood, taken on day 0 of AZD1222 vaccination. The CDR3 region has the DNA TGTGCCAGTAGTCCCCCAGGCACTAACTATGGCTACACCTTC. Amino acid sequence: CASSPPGTNYGYTF.